Below are 23 T cell receptor beta chains sequenced from a single sample in a study of blood T cell repertoires in COVID-19. TCRdb's table, derived via immunoSEQ multiplex PCR, lists solely in-frame clones and lacks some. The profile shows 200,000 or so clones, 70% to 90% of them singletons. The sequencing input was peripheral blood. These receptors were obtained from a man between 60 and 70 years old with acute or convalescent COVID-19.

CDR3 amino acids: CASSGTGGNGYTF. The CDR3 nucleotides read TGTGCCAGCAGCGGCACGGGGGGCAATGGCTACACCTTC. V gene TRBV2 combines with J gene TRBJ1-2; the D gene is possibly TRBD1 (6 bases). This CDR3 comprises 13 residues. Germline CDR1 reads SNHLY; CDR2 reads FYNNEI. V was shortened by 6 bases and J by 6 bases, with 14 bases between the two germline ends.

V is TRBV2 and J is TRBJ2-7; TRBD1 matches at 10 bases. Per the germline V gene, CDR1 is SNHLY and CDR2 is FYNNEI. Unmatched junction bases numbered 4, after V lost 6 bases and J lost 2 bases. The CDR3 consists of 14 residues. The CDR3 DNA sequence: TGTGCCAGCAGGCAGGACAGGGGGACCTACGAGCAGTACTTC. It is translated as CASRQDRGTYEQYF.

The chain couples TRBV9 to TRBJ2-1; TRBD2 aligns across 7 bases. Per the germline V gene, CDR1 is SGDLS and CDR2 is YYNGEE. This CDR3 comprises 15 residues. Losses at the gene ends were 0 bases for V and 7 bases for J; bases not matched to a gene: 7. The CDR3: CASSVELLGGNEQFF. CDR3 in DNA: TGTGCCAGCAGCGTAGAATTGCTGGGGGGGAATGAGCAGTTCTTC.

There are a few counts of this clone. CDR3 region: CASSLHRGGDTQHF. The CDR3 coding sequence is TGTGCCAGCAGCTTGCATCGGGGGGGCGATACCCAGCATTTT. The gene calls are TRBV5-6 and TRBJ1-5; D possibly corresponds to TRBD1 (6 bases). The CDR3 extends over 14 amino acids. Germline V CDR1 and CDR2: SGHDT, YYEEEE. V gave up 1 base and J gave up 11 bases, with 16 bases separating them.

V gene TRBV9 combines with J gene TRBJ2-3, with TRBD2 matching over 7 bases. In germline, CDR1 is SGDLS, CDR2 YYNGEE. The length of the CDR3 is 15 residues. Trimming at V came to 0 bases and at J to 5 bases, leaving 6 bases not matched to a gene. The CDR3 sequence: CASSVGRAGVDTQYF. The CDR3 DNA is TGTGCCAGCAGCGTAGGTCGGGCGGGAGTAGATACGCAGTATTTT.

V is TRBV28 and J is TRBJ2-1; 7 nucleotides match TRBD2. Trimming took 3 bases from V and 6 from J; bases not matched to a gene: 8. From germline, CDR1 is MDHEN and CDR2 SYDVKM. The CDR3 has 15 amino acids. The CDR3 loop reads CASSFTREGSNEQFF. The CDR3 coding sequence is TGTGCCAGCAGTTTCACGAGGGAGGGCAGCAATGAGCAGTTCTTC.

The chain joins TRBV7-8 to TRBJ2-1, with 8 positions matching TRBD1. The CDR3 totals 11 residues. Germline V gene lookup returns CDR1 SGHVS and CDR2 FQNEAQ. With 4 bases clipped from V and 13 bases from J, the junction kept 3 bases outside the gene matches. This chain's CDR3 is CASSSGQGQFF. DNA of the CDR3: TGTGCCAGCAGCTCCGGACAGGGCCAGTTCTTC.

The V call is TRBV20-1, the J call TRBJ2-7; TRBD1 is a possible D gene (5 bases). CDR3 length equals 11 residues. Germline assignment: CDR1 DFQATT and CDR2 SNEGSKA (reference sequence). The V end lost 3 bases, the J end lost 6 bases, and 9 bases lay between the germline ends. The CDR3 is CSARAGFEQYF. The CDR3 DNA sequence: TGCAGTGCTAGGGCAGGGTTCGAGCAGTACTTC.

The chain links TRBV5-1 to TRBJ2-7; 8 nucleotides match TRBD2. The germline V gene encodes CDR1 SGHRS and CDR2 YFSETQ. This CDR3 contains 16 residues. Unmatched junction bases numbered 9, after V lost 4 bases and J lost 0 bases. CDR3 nucleotides: TGCGCCAGCAGCCCCGAGTCGGGGGGGAGCTCCTACGAGCAGTACTTC. Residues: CASSPESGGSSYEQYF. The entire variable domain, with the rest obtained from reference TRBV5-1 and TRBJ2-7, is as follows: KAGVTQTPRYLIKTRGQQVTLSCSPISGHRSVSWYQQTPGQGLQFLFEYFSETQRNKGNFPGRFSGRQFSNSRSEMNVSTLELGDSALYLCASSPESGGSSYEQYFGPGTRLTVT.

This chain joins TRBV3-1 (or the pseudogene TRBV3-2) and TRBJ2-7; tentatively, D is TRBD2 (6 bases). V was trimmed by 2 bases and J by 0 bases, leaving 11 bases between them. CDR1 and CDR2 from the germline V gene are LGHDT and YNNKEL (reference sequence). This CDR3 comprises 15 residues. CDR3 nucleotide sequence: TGTGCCAGCAGCCAAAAAGGAGGGAGCTCCTACGAGCAGTACTTC. This codes for CASSQKGGSSYEQYF.

V usage is TRBV18 and J usage is TRBJ1-1; TRBD1 might be the D (6 bases). The V and J ends lost 6 bases and 4 bases respectively, with 18 bases between them. The germline V gene encodes CDR1 KGHSH and CDR2 LQKENI. The CDR3 spans 15 residues. CDR3 residues: CASSLHRDSSTEAFF. The CDR3 nucleotides read TGTGCCAGCTCGCTCCACAGGGATTCATCCACTGAAGCTTTCTTT. Complete variable domain (other parts from reference TRBV18 and TRBJ1-1): NAGVMQNPRHLVRRRGQEARLRCSPMKGHSHVYWYRQLPEEGLKFMVYLQKENIIDESGMPKERFSAEFPKEGPSILRIQQVVRGDSAAYFCASSLHRDSSTEAFFGQGTRLTVV.

The CDR3, as DNA: TGCGCCAGCAGCTTGGAGCAGGGGGCAGGCACCTTC. It codes for CASSLEQGAGTF. The rearrangement joins TRBV5-1 to TRBJ1-2; 8 positions agree with TRBD1. V was pared by 0 bases and J by 13 bases, with 5 bases of the junction left unmatched. The V gene's germline CDR1 is SGHRS and CDR2 YFSETQ. The CDR3 has 12 residues.

The chain is built from TRBV7-2 and TRBJ1-5; D ambiguous. Trimming removed 5 bases from V and 0 bases from J, with 11 bases in between. This CDR3 is 15 amino acids long. Germline CDR1 SGHTA, CDR2 FQGNSA. CDR3 sequence (DNA): TGTGCCAGCAGCGGAGACGGAATTAGCAATCAGCCCCAGCATTTT. It translates to CASSGDGISNQPQHF.

The CDR3 loop is CASSIELAVTGELFF. The CDR3, as DNA: TGTGCCAGTAGTATTGAGCTAGCGGTTACCGGGGAGCTGTTTTTT. The chain combines TRBV19 with TRBJ2-2; TRBD2 aligns across 7 bases. With 3 bases clipped from V and 5 bases from J, the junction kept 6 bases outside the gene matches. Germline CDR1 LNHDA, CDR2 SQIVND (reference sequence). This CDR3 is built from 15 residues. Full variable domain (outside the CDR3, taken from reference TRBV19 and TRBJ2-2): DGGITQSPKYLFRKEGQNVTLSCEQNLNHDAMYWYRQDPGQGLRLIYYSQIVNDFQKGDIAEGYSVSREKKESFPLTVTSAQKNPTAFYLCASSIELAVTGELFFGEGSRLTVL.

The chain carries TRBV9 and TRBJ2-2, with TRBD1 identical over 10 bases. V was clipped by 1 base and J by 3 bases; unmatched bases: 9. Germline values: CDR1 SGDLS, CDR2 YYNGEE. CDR3 length: 18 residues. The CDR3 DNA reads TGTGCCAGCAGCGTACCTCGCGGGACAGGGGTCGACACCGGGGAGCTGTTTTTT. Amino acids: CASSVPRGTGVDTGELFF.

The table lists this clone with a count of one. The V gene is TRBV7-2, the J gene TRBJ1-2; D unclear. The V end lost 5 bases, the J end lost 4 bases, and 11 bases lay between the germline ends. The germline CDR1 and CDR2 sequences are SGHTA and FQGNSA. The CDR3 is 13 amino acids. The CDR3 spells CASSPRLLYGYTF. The CDR3 DNA is TGTGCCAGCAGCCCTAGACTCCTCTATGGCTACACCTTC.

J is TRBJ2-5 and V is TRBV7-2, with 15 positions matching TRBD2. Unmatched junction bases numbered 10, after V lost 4 bases and J lost 7 bases. Germline lookup yields CDR1 SGHTA and CDR2 FQGNSA. The CDR3 runs 17 residues. The CDR3 DNA reads as TGTGCCAGCAGCTCCGACTGGACTAGCGGGAGGGCAGGGACCCAGTACTTC. Translation gives CASSSDWTSGRAGTQYF.

This clone was seen more than once but under ten times. The chain combines TRBV9 with TRBJ2-3, with D possibly TRBD1 on 6 matching bases. In germline, CDR1 is SGDLS, CDR2 YYNGEE. Between the trimmed V and J ends, which lost 7 bases and 3 bases, there was a span of 15 bases. CDR3 length: 14 amino acids. The CDR3 bases are TGTGCCAGCGCACAGGGTCCGGGTACAGATACGCAGTATTTT. This encodes CASAQGPGTDTQYF. Complete variable domain (other parts from reference TRBV9 and TRBJ2-3): DSGVTQTPKHLITATGQRVTLRCSPRSGDLSVYWYQQSLDQGLQFLIQYYNGEERAKGNILERFSAQQFPDLHSELNLSSLELGDSALYFCASAQGPGTDTQYFGPGTRLTVL.

The rearrangement uses TRBV7-9 and TRBJ2-7; 8 nucleotides line up with TRBD1. The V gene's germline CDR1 is SEHNR and CDR2 FQNEAQ (reference sequence). The CDR3 extends over 17 amino acids. The trim removed 5 bases at V and 7 bases at J, leaving 19 bases unmatched. The CDR3 coding sequence is TGTGCCAGCAGCCATACAAAGACAGGGGCGAATACGGGGGAGCAGTACTTC. Protein product: CASSHTKTGANTGEQYF.

This sequence joins TRBV19 and TRBJ1-5; 7 nucleotides align to TRBD1. This CDR3 has 15 residues. V lost 6 bases and J lost 4; bases outside the gene matches: 9. Germline values: CDR1 LNHDA, CDR2 SQIVND (reference sequence). The CDR3 DNA reads as TGTGCCAGTAGGGCGGACAGGAGTACTAATCAGCCCCAGCATTTT. Translating gives CASRADRSTNQPQHF. The variable domain in full, with the rest retrieved from reference TRBV19 and TRBJ1-5, is DGGITQSPKYLFRKEGQNVTLSCEQNLNHDAMYWYRQDPGQGLRLIYYSQIVNDFQKGDIAEGYSVSREKKESFPLTVTSAQKNPTAFYLCASRADRSTNQPQHFGDGTRLSIL.

V is TRBV19 and J is TRBJ1-1; D unresolved. Trimming removed 6 bases at V and 1 base at J, with 9 bases between. Germline assignment: CDR1 LNHDA and CDR2 SQIVND (reference sequence). CDR3 length: 13 residues. CDR3 nucleotides: TGTGCCAGTAGATCGGAGAGGAACACTGAAGCTTTCTTT. This encodes CASRSERNTEAFF.

This clone was observed a single time. This sequence joins TRBV28 and TRBJ2-3; 8 bases fit TRBD2. The CDR3 sequence is 14 residues long. After removal of 7 bases from V and 1 base from J, the junction contained 4 bases not matched to a gene. Germline CDR1 and CDR2: MDHEN and SYDVKM. CDR3 nucleotide sequence: TGTGCCAGCACCATAGCGGGACGCACAGATACGCAGTATTTT. As protein: CASTIAGRTDTQYF.

This chain uses TRBV6-4 with TRBJ2-7, with TRBD2 matching 10 bases. CDR1 and CDR2 from the germline V gene are MRHNA and SNTAGT. Trimming took 5 bases from V and 4 from J; bases not matched to a gene: 5. The CDR3 spans 14 residues. The CDR3 loop is CASSCGLAEYEQYF. Written as DNA, the CDR3 is TGTGCCAGCAGTTGCGGACTAGCGGAGTACGAGCAGTACTTC.